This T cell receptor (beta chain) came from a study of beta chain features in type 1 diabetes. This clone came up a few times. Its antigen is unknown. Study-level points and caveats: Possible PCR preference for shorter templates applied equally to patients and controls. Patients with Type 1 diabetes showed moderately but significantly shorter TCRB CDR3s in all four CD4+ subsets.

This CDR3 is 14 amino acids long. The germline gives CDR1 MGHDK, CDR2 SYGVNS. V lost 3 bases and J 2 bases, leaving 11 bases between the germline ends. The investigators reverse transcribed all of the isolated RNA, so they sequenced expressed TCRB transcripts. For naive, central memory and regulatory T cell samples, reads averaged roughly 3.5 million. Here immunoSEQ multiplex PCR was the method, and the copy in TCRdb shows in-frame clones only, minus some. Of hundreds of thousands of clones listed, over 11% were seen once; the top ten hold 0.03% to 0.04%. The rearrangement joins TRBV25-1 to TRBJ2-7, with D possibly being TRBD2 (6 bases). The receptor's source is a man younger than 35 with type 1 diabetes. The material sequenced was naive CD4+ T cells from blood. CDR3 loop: CASSDWTGAYEQYF. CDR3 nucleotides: TGTGCCAGCAGTGATTGGACGGGGGCCTACGAGCAGTACTTC.